Given below is one T cell receptor beta chain in context. Antigen unknown. These data originate in a study of vaccination and CD4 T cells after COVID-19. For the study at large: Cells received overlapping spike peptides from SARS-CoV-2, HCoV-NL63, HCoV-OC43 and HCoV-229E as stimulation.

The CDR3 consists of 14 residues. The germline V and J ends were trimmed by 3 bases and 1 base, with 10 bases remaining between them. CDR1 and CDR2 from the germline V gene are DFQATT and SNEGSKA (reference sequence). As to treatment: 10-day PBMC culture with coronavirus spike peptide pools or control peptides (ViraFEST assay). CD4+ T cells that came from the unexposed donor were collected before the COVID-19 pandemic (2011-2018). Cultured CD4+ T-cell DNA underwent Oncomine TCR Beta short-read sequencing. Investigators obtained genomic DNA by extraction from cultured CD4+ T cells. MiXCR, run by TCRdb on the PCR reads, gives a single entry per CDR3 protein. The sample yields about 9,000 distinct CDR3 sequences, approximately 35% seen once.

Sample: CD4+ T cells from blood, cultured in vitro. This receptor was identified in a human donor in good health. The chain employs TRBV20-1 and TRBJ1-5, with TRBD1 as a possible D gene (6 bases). DNA for the CDR3: TGCAGTGCTAGGGGGACACGAAGCAATCAGCCCCAGCATTTT. Amino acid sequence: CSARGTRSNQPQHF.